This T cell receptor beta chain was sequenced in a study of T cells of healthy individuals. This clonotype showed up many times. One entry per CDR3 protein, called by TCRdb with MiXCR from the 5' RACE reads. The sample carries 65,000 to 90,000 distinct CDR3 sequences, more than 4.5% recorded once. CDR3 length equals 17 residues. Germline V lookup: CDR1 SQVTM, CDR2 ANQGSEA. V gave up 2 bases and J gave up 3 bases, with 22 bases separating them. The chain recombines TRBV29-1 with TRBJ1-2; D gene ambiguous. The sequence was obtained from a female donor in good health. The CDR3: CSVESPRSVETYYGYTF. The CDR3 DNA sequence: TGCAGCGTTGAAAGCCCGCGGTCAGTGGAGACGTACTATGGCTACACCTTC.